This section outlines one TCR beta chain sequence together with its context. Antigen: not known. V trimming: 3 bases; J trimming: 2 bases; junction bases outside the gene matches: 2. In germline, CDR1 is MGHRA, CDR2 YSYEKL. This CDR3 is 16 amino acids long. The entry originates in a study of post-analysis software for immune sequencing data. Background on the study: Several disease courses (relapsing-remitting, secondary progressive and progressive-relapsing) of multiple sclerosis were included. Notes on the study in general: Versus controls, multiple sclerosis patients showed significantly lower diversity (normalized Chao1). Comparison of patients with controls showed a handful of TRBV segments more frequent in patients, TRBV5-6, TRBV5-1 and TRBV20-1 among them.

Included in the TCR beta cDNA libraries were unique molecular identifiers. Input amounts of 1 to 10 million T cells were used. These gave around 500,000 cDNA molecules, so each molecule approximated one T cell. TCRdb used MiXCR to reprocess the PCR reads, holding one entry per CDR3 protein. The table records some 240,000 distinct CDR3 sequences, about 40% of them present only once. The sample taken for sequencing was blood. The sequence was collected from a girl under 18 with multiple sclerosis. The chain carries TRBV4-1 and TRBJ2-5; 14 positions agree with TRBD2. For the CDR3, the DNA is TGCGCCAGCAGCCACCGACTAGCGGGAGGGCAAGAGACCCAGTACTTC. It yields the protein CASSHRLAGGQETQYF.